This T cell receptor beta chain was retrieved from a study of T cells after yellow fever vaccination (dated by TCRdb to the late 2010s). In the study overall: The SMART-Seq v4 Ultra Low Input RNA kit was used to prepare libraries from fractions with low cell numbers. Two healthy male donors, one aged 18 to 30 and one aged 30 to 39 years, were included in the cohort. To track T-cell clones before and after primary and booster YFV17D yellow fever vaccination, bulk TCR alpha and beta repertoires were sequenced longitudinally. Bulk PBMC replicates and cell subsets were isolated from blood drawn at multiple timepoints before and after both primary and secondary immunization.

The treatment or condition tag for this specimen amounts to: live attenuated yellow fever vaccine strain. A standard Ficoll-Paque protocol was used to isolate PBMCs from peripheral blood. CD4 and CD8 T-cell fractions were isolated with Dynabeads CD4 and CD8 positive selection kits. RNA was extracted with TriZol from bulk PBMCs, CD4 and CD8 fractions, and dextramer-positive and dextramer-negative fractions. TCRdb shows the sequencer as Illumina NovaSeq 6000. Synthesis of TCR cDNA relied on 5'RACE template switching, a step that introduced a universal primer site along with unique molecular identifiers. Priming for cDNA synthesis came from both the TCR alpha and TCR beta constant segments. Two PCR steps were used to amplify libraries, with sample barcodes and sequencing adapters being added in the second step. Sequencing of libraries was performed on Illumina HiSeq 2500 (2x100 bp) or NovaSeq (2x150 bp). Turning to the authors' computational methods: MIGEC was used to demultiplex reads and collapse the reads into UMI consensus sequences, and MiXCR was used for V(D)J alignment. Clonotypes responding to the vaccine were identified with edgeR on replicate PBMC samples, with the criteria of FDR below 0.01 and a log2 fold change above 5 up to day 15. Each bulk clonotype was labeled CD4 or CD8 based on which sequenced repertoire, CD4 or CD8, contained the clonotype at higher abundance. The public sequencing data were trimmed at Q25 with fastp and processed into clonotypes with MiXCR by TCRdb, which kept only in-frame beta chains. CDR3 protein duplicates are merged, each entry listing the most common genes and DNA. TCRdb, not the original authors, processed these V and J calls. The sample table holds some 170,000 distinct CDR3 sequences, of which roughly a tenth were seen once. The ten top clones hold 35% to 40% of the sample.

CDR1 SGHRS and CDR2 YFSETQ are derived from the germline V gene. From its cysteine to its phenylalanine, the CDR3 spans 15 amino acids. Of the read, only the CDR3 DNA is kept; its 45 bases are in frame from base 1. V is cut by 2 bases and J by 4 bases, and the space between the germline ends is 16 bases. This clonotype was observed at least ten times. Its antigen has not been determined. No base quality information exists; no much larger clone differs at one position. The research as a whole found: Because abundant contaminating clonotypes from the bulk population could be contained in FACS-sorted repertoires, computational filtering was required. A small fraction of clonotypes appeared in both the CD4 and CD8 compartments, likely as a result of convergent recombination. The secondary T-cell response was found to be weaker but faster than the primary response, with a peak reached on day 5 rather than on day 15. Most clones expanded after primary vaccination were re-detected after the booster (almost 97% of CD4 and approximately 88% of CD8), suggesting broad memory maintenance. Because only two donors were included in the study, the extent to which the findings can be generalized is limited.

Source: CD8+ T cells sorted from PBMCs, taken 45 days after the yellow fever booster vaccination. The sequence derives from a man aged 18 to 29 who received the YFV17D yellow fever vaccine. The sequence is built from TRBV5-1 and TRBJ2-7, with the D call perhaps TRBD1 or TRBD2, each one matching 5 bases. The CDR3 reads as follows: CASSFTGRGGYEQYF. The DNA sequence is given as TGCGCCAGCAGCTTTACGGGGCGTGGGGGATACGAGCAGTACTTC.